A selection of T cell receptor beta chains follows, all from one sample in a study of blood T cells in healthy people across ages. TCRdb processed the 5' RACE reads anew with MiXCR; each CDR3 protein has one entry. The sample has about 540,000 distinct CDR3 sequences; around 24% are singletons. This sample was shared with a second study, whose subject was T cells of mothers and their children.

The sequenced sample consisted of blood. These receptors were collected from a boy aged 10-17 years in good health. The CDR3 runs from the conserved cysteine through the conserved F or W. A D gene is named only where the DNA matches it firmly. Clone size is not always given. Where it is, it says once, few, many or a class for expanded clones.

size: -; V: TRBV4-1; J: TRBJ2-1; D: -; DNA: TGCGCCAGCAGCCCACGAGCAGGGGTGGGGAATGAGCAGTTCTTC; CDR3: CASSPRAGVGNEQFF
size: few; V: TRBV28; J: TRBJ1-1; D: -; DNA: TGTGCCAGCAGTTTAGCAGGACTGGCGATGAACACTGAAGCTTTCTTT; CDR3: CASSLAGLAMNTEAFF
size: many; V: TRBV18; J: TRBJ2-5; D: -; DNA: TGTGCCAGCAGCCCAAAAGGGGAGACCCAGTACTTC; CDR3: CASSPKGETQYF
size: -; V: TRBV6-5; J: TRBJ2-7; D: -; DNA: TGTGCCAGCGGGCGGGGAGAGCAGTACTTC; CDR3: CASGRGEQYF
size: -; V: TRBV7-9; J: TRBJ2-7; D: -; DNA: TGTGCCAGCAGCTTGGAAATCGACGAGCAGTACTTC; CDR3: CASSLEIDEQYF
size: few; V: TRBV6-2/TRBV6-3; J: TRBJ1-2; D: -; DNA: TGTGCCAGCAGCTCGCTTGACTATGGCTACACCTTC; CDR3: CASSSLDYGYTF
size: many; V: TRBV15; J: TRBJ2-2; D: TRBD2; DNA: TGTGCCACCAGCAGGTCTCGGGAGGCGCCCGGGGAGCTGTTTTTT; CDR3: CATSRSREAPGELFF
size: -; V: TRBV7-8; J: TRBJ2-1; D: -; DNA: TGTGCCAGCAGCTTAGTGATCAATGAGCAGTTCTTC; CDR3: CASSLVINEQFF
size: -; V: TRBV29-1; J: TRBJ1-4; D: -; DNA: TGCAGCGTTTTAAGTTACGGCGCAACTAATGAAAAACTGTTTTTT; CDR3: CSVLSYGATNEKLFF
size: -; V: TRBV5-1; J: TRBJ2-5; D: TRBD2; DNA: TGCGCCAGCAGCTGGGGATGGACTAGCGGCAGGGGGGAGACCCAGTACTTC; CDR3: CASSWGWTSGRGETQYF
size: many; V: TRBV30; J: TRBJ2-7; D: -; DNA: TGTGCCTGGAGTGTACACAGGTCCTACGAGCAGTACTTC; CDR3: CAWSVHRSYEQYF
size: few; V: TRBV7-9; J: TRBJ2-7; D: -; DNA: TGTGCCAGCAGCTTGCCGGCCAGCTACGAGCAGTACTTC; CDR3: CASSLPASYEQYF
size: -; V: TRBV3-1; J: TRBJ2-1; D: -; DNA: TGTGCCAGCAGCCAAGTATCACCCCTCTACAATGAGCAGTTCTTC; CDR3: CASSQVSPLYNEQFF
size: -; V: TRBV19; J: TRBJ1-5; D: TRBD1; DNA: TGTGCCAGTAGTCCCATTCAGGGGGTGGGCAATCAGCCCCAGCATTTT; CDR3: CASSPIQGVGNQPQHF
size: -; V: TRBV7-2; J: TRBJ2-5; D: -; DNA: TGTGCCAGCAGCTCCCCGACAGGTCCTAGGGAGACCCAGTACTTC; CDR3: CASSSPTGPRETQYF
size: few; V: TRBV5-4; J: TRBJ2-1; D: -; DNA: TGTGCCAGCAGCTTTCGTGCAGGGTCCCCAGGTGAGCAGTTCTTC; CDR3: CASSFRAGSPGEQFF
size: -; V: TRBV29-1; J: TRBJ1-4; D: -; DNA: TGCAGCGTTGAAATGACGTCTAATGATGAAAAACTGTTTTTT; CDR3: CSVEMTSNDEKLFF
size: -; V: TRBV6-4; J: TRBJ2-5; D: -; DNA: TGTGCCAGCAGTGAGTTCCTTGGGGTCGGGTACAATGAGCAGTCCTTC; CDR3: CASSEFLGVGYNEQSF
size: -; V: TRBV11-3; J: TRBJ1-2; D: -; DNA: TGTGCCAGCGGAACTTCGGGATCCTATGGCTACACCTTC; CDR3: CASGTSGSYGYTF
size: few; V: TRBV11-2; J: TRBJ2-3; D: -; DNA: TGTGCCAGCAGCTTAGATCAGATAGATACGCAGTATTTT; CDR3: CASSLDQIDTQYF
size: -; V: TRBV5-6; J: TRBJ1-5; D: -; DNA: TGTGCCAGCAGCTTGGGCGCAAAAAGGGCCAATCAGCCCCAGCATTTT; CDR3: CASSLGAKRANQPQHF
size: -; V: TRBV20-1; J: TRBJ2-5; D: -; DNA: TGCAGTGCTATTGATATTCAAGAGACCCAGTACTTC; CDR3: CSAIDIQETQYF
size: -; V: TRBV6-1; J: TRBJ1-5; D: -; DNA: TGTGCCAGCAGTCTCACCTCGATAGGATATAGCAATCAGCCCCAGCATTTT; CDR3: CASSLTSIGYSNQPQHF
size: -; V: TRBV12-3/TRBV12-4; J: TRBJ2-3; D: -; DNA: TGTGCCAGCCTTCTCGGGGATACGCAGTATTTT; CDR3: CASLLGDTQYF
size: few; V: TRBV4-3; J: TRBJ1-2; D: TRBD1; DNA: TGCGCCAGCAGCCAAGTAACGGTAGGGGGCGATGGCTACACCTTC; CDR3: CASSQVTVGGDGYTF
size: few; V: TRBV10-3; J: TRBJ2-7; D: -; DNA: TGTGCCATCAGTGGGGGCCAAGCGGTCTCCTACGAGCAGTACTTC; CDR3: CAISGGQAVSYEQYF
size: few; V: TRBV6-1; J: TRBJ2-2; D: -; DNA: TGTGCCAGCAGCCAACCTCGGGCGGCCTCGAACACCGGGGAGCTGTTTTTT; CDR3: CASSQPRAASNTGELFF
size: -; V: TRBV6-2/TRBV6-3; J: TRBJ1-4; D: TRBD1; DNA: TGTGCCAGCAGTTACCAGGGGGATGAAAAACTGTTTTTT; CDR3: CASSYQGDEKLFF